This T cell receptor beta chain appears in the sequencing data of a study of blood T cells in healthy people across ages. Study-level points and caveats: A conclusive naive versus antigen-experienced comparison was prevented by the unsorted PBMCs. Comparison with aged donors showed that long-lived donors had more naive CD4+ cells and higher diversity.

About this clonotype: As yet, its antigen is unknown.

The CDR3 is 13 residues long. Deletions cut 5 bases from V and 9 bases from J, with 13 bases between. A sample-barcoded 5' primer and a J-beta primer mix were used in a second PCR of roughly 6 to 11 cycles. Every cDNA was tagged by a template-switch adaptor with 12 random nucleotides. TCRdb independently ran MiXCR on the 5' RACE reads; one entry per CDR3 protein. The data show more than 1,400,000 distinct CDR3 sequences, roughly 45% seen once. Each donor had roughly 10 milliliters of peripheral blood drawn. Input material: blood. The V gene is TRBV12-3 or TRBV12-4, the J gene TRBJ2-2; unclear D gene. This receptor was taken from a woman aged 18 to 35 in good health. CDR3 nucleotides: TGTGCCAGCAGTCCCCAATCTCCCCGGGAGCTGTTTTTT. It encodes CASSPQSPRELFF.